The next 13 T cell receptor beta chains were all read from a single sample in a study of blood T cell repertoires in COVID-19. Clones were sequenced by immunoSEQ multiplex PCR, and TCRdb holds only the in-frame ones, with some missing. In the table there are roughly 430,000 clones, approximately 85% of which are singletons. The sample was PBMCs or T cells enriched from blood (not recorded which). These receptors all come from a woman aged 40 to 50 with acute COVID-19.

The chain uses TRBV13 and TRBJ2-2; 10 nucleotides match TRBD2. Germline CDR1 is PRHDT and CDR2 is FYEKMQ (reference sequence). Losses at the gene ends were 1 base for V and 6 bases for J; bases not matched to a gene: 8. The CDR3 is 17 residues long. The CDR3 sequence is CASSLERGGLLPGELFF. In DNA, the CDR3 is TGTGCCAGCAGCTTAGAGCGGGGGGGCCTCCTCCCCGGGGAGCTGTTTTTT. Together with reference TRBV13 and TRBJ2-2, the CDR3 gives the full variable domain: AAGVIQSPRHLIKEKRETATLKCYPIPRHDTVYWYQQGPGQDPQFLISFYEKMQSDKGSIPDRFSAQQFSDYHSELNMSSLELGDSALYFCASSLERGGLLPGELFFGEGSRLTVL.

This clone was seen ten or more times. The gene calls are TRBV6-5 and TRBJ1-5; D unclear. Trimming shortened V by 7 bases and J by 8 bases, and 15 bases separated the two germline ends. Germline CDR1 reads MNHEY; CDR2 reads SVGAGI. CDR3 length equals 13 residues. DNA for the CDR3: TGTGCCAGCACCCGAGGGAACGGTGAGCCCCAGCATTTT. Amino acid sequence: CASTRGNGEPQHF.

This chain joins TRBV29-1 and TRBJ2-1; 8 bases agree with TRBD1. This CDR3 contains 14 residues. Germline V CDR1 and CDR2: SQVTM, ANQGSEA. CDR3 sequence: CRGRGQALYNEQFF. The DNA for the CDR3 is TGCAGGGGAAGGGGACAGGCCCTTTACAATGAGCAGTTCTTC.

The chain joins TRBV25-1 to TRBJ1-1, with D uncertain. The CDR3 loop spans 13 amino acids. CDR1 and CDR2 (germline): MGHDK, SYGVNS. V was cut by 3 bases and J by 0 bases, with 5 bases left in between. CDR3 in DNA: TGTGCCAGCAGTGACCGTCTGAACACTGAAGCTTTCTTT. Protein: CASSDRLNTEAFF.

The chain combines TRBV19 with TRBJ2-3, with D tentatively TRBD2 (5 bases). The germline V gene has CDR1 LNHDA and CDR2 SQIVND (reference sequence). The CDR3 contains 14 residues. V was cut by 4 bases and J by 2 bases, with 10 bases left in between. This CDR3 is CASSNRESTDTQYF. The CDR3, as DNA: TGTGCCAGTAGTAACCGGGAATCCACAGATACGCAGTATTTT.

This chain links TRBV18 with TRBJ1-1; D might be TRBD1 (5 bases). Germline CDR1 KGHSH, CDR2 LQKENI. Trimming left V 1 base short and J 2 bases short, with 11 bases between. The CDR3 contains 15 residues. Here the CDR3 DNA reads TGTGCCAGCTCACCACGTACAGGATTCAACACTGAAGCTTTCTTT. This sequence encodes CASSPRTGFNTEAFF.

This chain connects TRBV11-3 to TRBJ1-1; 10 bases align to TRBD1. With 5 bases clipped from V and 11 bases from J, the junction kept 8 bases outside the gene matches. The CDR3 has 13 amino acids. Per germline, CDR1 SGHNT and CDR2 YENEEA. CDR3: CASSRDRGEVAFF. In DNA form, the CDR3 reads TGTGCCAGCAGCCGGGACAGGGGCGAGGTGGCTTTCTTT. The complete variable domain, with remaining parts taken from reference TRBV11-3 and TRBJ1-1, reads EAGVVQSPRYKIIEKKQPVAFWCNPISGHNTLYWYLQNLGQGPELLIRYENEEAVDDSQLPKDRFSAERLKGVDSTLKIQPAELGDSAVYLCASSRDRGEVAFFGQGTRLTVV.

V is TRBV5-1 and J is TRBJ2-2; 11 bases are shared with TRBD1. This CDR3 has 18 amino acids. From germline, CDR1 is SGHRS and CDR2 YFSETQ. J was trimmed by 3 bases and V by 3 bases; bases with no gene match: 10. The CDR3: CASSSPGQGVYYTGELFF. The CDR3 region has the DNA TGCGCCAGCAGCTCCCCGGGACAGGGGGTTTATTACACCGGGGAGCTGTTTTTT.

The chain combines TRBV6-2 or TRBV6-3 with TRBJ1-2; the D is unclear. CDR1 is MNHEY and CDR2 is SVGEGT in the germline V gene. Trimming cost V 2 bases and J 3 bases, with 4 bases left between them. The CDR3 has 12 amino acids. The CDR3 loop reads CASSYVDYGYTF. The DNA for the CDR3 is TGTGCCAGCAGTTACGTCGACTATGGCTACACCTTC.

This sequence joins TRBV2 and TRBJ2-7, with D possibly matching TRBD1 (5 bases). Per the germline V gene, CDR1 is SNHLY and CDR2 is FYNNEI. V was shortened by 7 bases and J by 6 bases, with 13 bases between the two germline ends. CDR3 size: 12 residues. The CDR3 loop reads CASKGLRGEQYF. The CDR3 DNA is TGTGCCAGCAAGGGGCTACGCGGCGAGCAGTACTTC.

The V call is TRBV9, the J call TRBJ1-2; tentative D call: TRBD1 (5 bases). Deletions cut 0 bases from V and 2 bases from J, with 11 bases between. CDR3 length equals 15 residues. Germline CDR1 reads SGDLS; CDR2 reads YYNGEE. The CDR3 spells CASSVGQGPNYGYTF. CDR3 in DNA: TGTGCCAGCAGCGTAGGGCAGGGTCCCAACTATGGCTACACCTTC. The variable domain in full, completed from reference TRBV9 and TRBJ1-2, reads DSGVTQTPKHLITATGQRVTLRCSPRSGDLSVYWYQQSLDQGLQFLIQYYNGEERAKGNILERFSAQQFPDLHSELNLSSLELGDSALYFCASSVGQGPNYGYTFGSGTRLTVV.

In nucleotides, the CDR3 is TGCGCCAGCAGCCGGGGACAGGAGGGGCAAGAGACCCAGTACTTC. Its protein is CASSRGQEGQETQYF. The chain couples TRBV4-1 to TRBJ2-5, with TRBD1 identical over 8 bases. This CDR3 region has 15 residues. The junction had 6 bases not matched to a gene; V was cut back by 4 bases and J by 2 bases. Germline V lookup: CDR1 MGHRA, CDR2 YSYEKL.

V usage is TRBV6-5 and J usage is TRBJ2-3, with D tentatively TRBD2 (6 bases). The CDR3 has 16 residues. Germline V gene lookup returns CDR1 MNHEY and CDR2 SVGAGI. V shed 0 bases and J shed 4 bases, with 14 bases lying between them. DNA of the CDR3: TGTGCCAGCAGTTACTCTAGCAGCGGGTTGGCAGATACGCAGTATTTT. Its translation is CASSYSSSGLADTQYF.